This T cell receptor (beta chain) derives from a study of T cell responses to AZD1222 COVID-19 vaccine. Study-wide points: AZD1222 recipients seropositive at baseline numbered only six or seven.

Remarks on this clone: Its antigen is unknown.

The assay was immunoSEQ multiplex PCR, and TCRdb's table has in-frame clones only and misses some. The table lists around 130,000 clones, 80% to 90% of them singletons. The TCR comes from an adult who received the AZD1222 COVID-19 vaccine. This specimen was peripheral blood, taken 28 days after the second AZD1222 dose.

The CDR3 loop is CASSDNSNQPQHF. CDR3 nucleotides: TGTGCCAGCAGCGACAATAGCAATCAGCCCCAGCATTTT. This rearrangement joins TRBV7-9 to TRBJ1-5; D not certain. The CDR3 loop spans 13 amino acids. Germline CDR1 SEHNR, CDR2 FQNEAQ (reference sequence). V was cut by 5 bases and J by 0 bases, with 5 bases left in between. Full variable domain (rest looked up from reference TRBV7-9 and TRBJ1-5): DTGVSQNPRHKITKRGQNVTFRCDPISEHNRLYWYRQTLGQGPEFLTYFQNEAQLEKSRLLSDRFSAERPKGSFSTLEIQRTEQGDSAMYLCASSDNSNQPQHFGDGTRLSIL.